This T cell receptor (beta chain) was obtained from a study of T cells in Graves' hyperthyroidism and ophthalmopathy. The CDR3 is 14 residues long. Trimming took 3 bases from V and 5 from J, leaving 16 bases between them. Germline V CDR1 and CDR2: DFQATT, SNEGSKA (reference sequence). Amplified TCR beta CDR3 regions derived from RNA transcripts. First-round RT-PCR targeting the TCR CDR3 was performed with the HTBI primer set. TCRdb used MiXCR to reprocess the multiplex PCR reads, holding one entry per CDR3 protein. The data hold some 800,000 distinct CDR3 sequences, with 35% to 45% observed a single time.

The chain joins TRBV20-1 to TRBJ1-1, with no clear D. Specimen: blood. This sequence originates from a man between 18 and 29 years old with Graves' hyperthyroidism. DNA of the CDR3: TGCAGTGCTAGTGAGGCCTCCCTGCAGACTGAAGCTTTCTTT. This sequence encodes CSASEASLQTEAFF.